The 7 T cell receptor beta chains listed next were all sequenced from one sample in a study of graft-versus-host responses after intestinal transplantation. No antigens are known for them. Using immunoSEQ multiplex PCR, the repertoire was profiled, and TCRdb retains in-frame clones only, with some absent. The sample carries around 49,000 clones, approximately 88% recorded once. This specimen consisted of unstimulated CD4+ T cells sorted from spleen or lymph node cells, obtained before transplant. Every receptor here comes from a human donor who was the organ donor for an intestinal transplant.

V gene TRBV19 combines with J gene TRBJ1-5; maybe TRBD1 (6 bases). V lost 5 bases and J lost 5, with 19 bases in between. Germline CDR1 and CDR2: LNHDA and SQIVND (reference sequence). The CDR3 runs to 16 residues. The CDR3 nucleotides read TGTGCCAGTAGTGCTAGATCTACAGGGCCCGATCAGCCCCAGCATTTT. This sequence encodes CASSARSTGPDQPQHF.

V usage is TRBV5-1 and J usage is TRBJ1-5; no reliable D call. Deletions cut 5 bases from V and 7 bases from J, with 16 bases between. The CDR3 contains 14 residues. In germline, CDR1 is SGHRS, CDR2 YFSETQ. In nucleotides, the CDR3 is TGCGCCAGCAGGGAAGGAGAGTCCGGACAGCCCCAGCATTTT. Protein: CASREGESGQPQHF.

This sequence joins TRBV28 and TRBJ1-2; D may be TRBD1 (6 bases). Germline values: CDR1 MDHEN, CDR2 SYDVKM. The V end was cut by 3 bases, the J end by 2 bases, with 7 bases between. The length of the CDR3 is 13 residues. The CDR3: CASSFGQNYGYTF. The CDR3 coding sequence is TGTGCCAGCAGTTTCGGACAGAACTATGGCTACACCTTC.

The chain recombines TRBV28 with TRBJ2-5; 9 bases fit TRBD2. The CDR3 covers 15 residues. Germline CDR1 MDHEN, CDR2 SYDVKM. With 3 bases clipped from V and 5 bases from J, the junction kept 7 bases outside the gene matches. CDR3 sequence (DNA): TGTGCCAGCAGTTTCGGCGGGAGGGCCGGCGAGACCCAGTACTTC. The encoded protein is CASSFGGRAGETQYF.

The chain carries TRBV28 and TRBJ1-4, with 7 bases aligning to TRBD1. V trimming: 5 bases; J trimming: 5 bases; junction bases outside the gene matches: 11. The CDR3 loop spans 16 amino acids. Per the germline V gene, CDR1 is MDHEN and CDR2 is SYDVKM. CDR3 DNA: TGTGCCAGCAGTCTCGGGCCCGACAGGGTAAATGAAAAACTGTTTTTT. This translates into CASSLGPDRVNEKLFF.

The V and J genes are TRBV7-9 and TRBJ2-2; 7 nucleotides match TRBD2. The germline CDR1 and CDR2 sequences are SEHNR and FQNEAQ (reference sequence). The CDR3 has 13 residues. Trimming removed 8 bases from V and 7 bases from J; junction bases left unmatched: 7. CDR3 in DNA: TGTGCCAGCCGGGTAGCGGGCGGCGGGGAGCTGTTTTTT. Its protein product is CASRVAGGGELFF.

V gene TRBV28 combines with J gene TRBJ2-3, with 11 bases fitting TRBD2. CDR1 and CDR2 from the germline V gene are MDHEN and SYDVKM. The CDR3 loop spans 18 amino acids. After removal of 4 bases from V and 0 bases from J, the junction contained 9 bases not matched to a gene. CDR3 amino acids: CASSSTGTSGPSTDTQYF. CDR3 in DNA: TGTGCCAGCAGTTCCACCGGGACTAGCGGTCCTAGCACAGATACGCAGTATTTT.